Listed below are T cell receptor beta chains from one sample, sequenced in a study of T cell responses to AZD1222 COVID-19 vaccine. The data were produced by immunoSEQ multiplex PCR, yet TCRdb's version contains in-frame clones alone and is incomplete. The table has tens of thousands of clones, 70% to 90% seen once. This material consisted of peripheral blood, taken on day 0 of AZD1222 vaccination. All receptors derive from an adult in good health. CDR3s include the opening cysteine and the closing phenylalanine or tryptophan. D genes are given only for firm matches. Only some rows state a clone size, as once, few, many or a class for expanded clones.

CDR3	DNA	J	V	size	D
CASSQETYAVFF	TGTGCCAGCAGCCAAGAAACCTACGCAGTATTCTTC	TRBJ2-1	TRBV3-1/TRBV3-2	-	-
CASSLGEPRTFGYTF	TGTGCCAGCAGCCTTGGGGAGCCCAGGACTTTTGGCTACACCTTC	TRBJ1-2	TRBV7-9	-	-
CASSAQGTYGYTF	TGTGCCAGCTCAGCTCAGGGGACTTATGGCTACACCTTC	TRBJ1-2	TRBV2	-	-
CASSFGGGSEKLFF	TGTGCCAGCAGTTTCGGGGGGGGTTCTGAAAAACTGTTTTTT	TRBJ1-4	TRBV28	-	-
CASSMMAGWETQYF	TGTGCCAGTAGTATGATGGCAGGCTGGGAGACCCAGTACTTC	TRBJ2-5	TRBV19	-	-
CASSRHRGNTEAFF	TGTGCCAGCAGTCGCCACAGGGGGAACACTGAAGCTTTCTTT	TRBJ1-1	TRBV28	-	TRBD1
CASSTGADTYNEQFF	TGTGCCAGCAGCACAGGGGCTGACACCTACAATGAGCAGTTCTTC	TRBJ2-1	TRBV7-9	once	TRBD1
CASSLAGGDYEQYF	TGTGCCAGCAGCCTAGCGGGAGGGGACTACGAGCAGTACTTC	TRBJ2-7	TRBV7-2	-	TRBD2
CASSMTDGNYEQYF	TGTGCCAGTAGTATGACGGACGGGAACTACGAGCAGTACTTC	TRBJ2-7	TRBV19	-	-
CASSISSGYTF	TGTGCCAGCAGTATATCTAGTGGCTACACCTTC	TRBJ1-2	TRBV28	-	-
CASSPRGEKLFF	TGTGCCAGCAGCCCTAGGGGTGAAAAACTGTTTTTT	TRBJ1-4	TRBV3-1/TRBV3-2	-	-
CASSVQGTNYGYTF	TGTGCCAGCAGCGTACAGGGGACTAACTATGGCTACACCTTC	TRBJ1-2	TRBV5-4	-	TRBD1
CASSLIGRYEQYF	TGTGCCAGCAGTTTGATAGGCAGGTACGAGCAGTACTTC	TRBJ2-7	TRBV27	-	-
CASSGLSTIYF	TGTGCCAGCAGTGGGCTAAGCACCATATATTTT	TRBJ1-3	TRBV25-1	-	-
CASSVGTRGQPQHF	TGTGCCAGTAGTGTAGGAACGAGGGGGCAGCCCCAGCATTTT	TRBJ1-5	TRBV19	-	-
CASSSGLSGNTIYF	TGTGCCAGCAGTTCGGGACTCAGTGGAAACACCATATATTTT	TRBJ1-3	TRBV5-6	-	-
CASSFSWDRKNIQYF	TGTGCCAGCAGTTTCAGCTGGGACAGAAAAAACATTCAGTACTTC	TRBJ2-4	TRBV27	-	TRBD1
CASSSPGGNQPQHF	TGTGCCAGCAGCTCACCAGGGGGCAATCAGCCCCAGCATTTT	TRBJ1-5	TRBV7-2	-	-
CASSPTGIGEQYF	TGTGCCAGCAGCCCGACAGGGATAGGCGAGCAGTACTTC	TRBJ2-7	TRBV7-9	-	TRBD1
CASSLRSVPDTQYF	TGTGCCAGCAGCTTGCGGTCAGTACCCGATACGCAGTATTTT	TRBJ2-3	TRBV5-4	once	-
CASSLQAGDGYTF	TGTGCCAGCAGCTTACAAGCGGGAGATGGCTACACCTTC	TRBJ1-2	TRBV7-9	-	-
CASSQGTSGSIQETQYF	TGTGCCAGCAGCCAAGGGACTAGCGGGAGTATTCAAGAGACCCAGTACTTC	TRBJ2-5	TRBV14	-	TRBD2
CASSLGSNTEAFF	TGTGCCAGCAGTTTGGGGTCGAACACTGAAGCTTTCTTT	TRBJ1-1	TRBV27	-	-
CAWSVSHRGYGYTF	TGTGCCTGGAGTGTAAGCCACAGGGGGTATGGCTACACCTTC	TRBJ1-2	TRBV30	once	TRBD1
CASSLAGSQETQYF	TGCGCCAGCAGCTTGGCGGGGTCTCAAGAGACCCAGTACTTC	TRBJ2-5	TRBV5-1	-	-
CASSQEGGLTNQPQHF	TGTGCCAGCAGCCAAGAAGGAGGGCTTACTAATCAGCCCCAGCATTTT	TRBJ1-5	TRBV3-1/TRBV3-2	-	-
CASSPWAGTGNSPLHF	TGTGCCAGCTCACCTTGGGCGGGAACAGGCAATTCACCCCTCCACTTT	TRBJ1-6	TRBV18	-	-
CASSAQGVEAFF	TGCGCCAGCAGCGCACAGGGAGTTGAAGCTTTCTTT	TRBJ1-1	TRBV5-1	-	-